A single sample gave rise to the 21 T cell receptor beta chains below, sequenced in a study of blood T cells in healthy people across ages. A second PCR, run for about 7 to 11 cycles, used a sample-barcoded 5' primer plus a J-beta primer mix. TCRdb re-called the 5' RACE reads through MiXCR, storing one row per CDR3 protein. The sample holds more than 900,000 distinct CDR3 sequences, just under 30% seen once. These data are also associated with another study on T cells of mothers and their children.

The specimen sequenced was blood. These receptors came from a woman aged 40-49 years in good health.

In its sample, this clonotype was seen many times. The chain uses TRBV29-1 and TRBJ2-6; D gene uncertain. V was clipped by 0 bases and J by 4 bases, with 4 bases between them. The CDR3 loop spans 13 amino acids. From germline, CDR1 is SQVTM and CDR2 ANQGSEA. The CDR3 nucleotides are TGCAGCGTTGAAGATCAAGGGGCCAACGTCCTGACTTTC. Translation: CSVEDQGANVLTF.

The genes are TRBV5-1 and TRBJ1-2; 7 bases map to TRBD1. The CDR3 is 16 amino acids. In germline, CDR1 is SGHRS, CDR2 YFSETQ. The V segment lost 5 bases and the J segment 3 bases; nucleotides outside the gene matches: 13. The CDR3 spells CASSLRGGTGDYGYTF. The CDR3 region has the DNA TGCGCCAGCAGTCTTCGAGGGGGCACCGGGGACTATGGCTACACCTTC.

The V gene is TRBV30, the J gene TRBJ1-5; 10 positions match TRBD1. The trim removed 0 bases at V and 11 bases at J, leaving 10 bases unmatched. The CDR3 runs to 15 residues. Per germline, CDR1 GTSNPN and CDR2 SVGIG (reference sequence). The CDR3 sequence is CAWSVFGQGDQTQHF. The CDR3 DNA reads as TGTGCCTGGAGTGTGTTCGGACAGGGGGACCAGACCCAGCATTTT.

As regards this clonotype: This clone may be a read error of a much larger clone one base away. The V call is TRBV20-1, the J call TRBJ2-7, with D possibly matching TRBD1 (6 bases). CDR1 is DFQATT and CDR2 is SNEGSKA in the germline V gene (reference sequence). This CDR3 has 17 amino acids. Between the trimmed V and J ends, which lost 1 base and 1 base, there was a span of 20 bases. CDR3 DNA sequence: TGCAGTGCTAGAGCTCTTAGGGGGACCCGATATTCCTACGAGCAGTACTTC. Its translation is CSARALRGTRYSYEQYF.

This chain joins TRBV12-3 or TRBV12-4 and TRBJ1-5; D ambiguous. Trimming left V 4 bases short and J 3 bases short, with 10 bases between. This CDR3 contains 14 residues. CDR3 DNA: TGTGCCAGCAGTTATACGGGGAACAATCAGCCCCAGCATTTT. Its protein product is CASSYTGNNQPQHF.

The CDR3 loop reads CASSQEEGVGNIQYF. In DNA, the CDR3 is TGCGCCAGCAGCCAAGAGGAAGGGGTTGGAAACATTCAGTACTTC. The V and J genes are TRBV4-3 and TRBJ2-4; a weak D match, TRBD1 (5 bases). Germline-derived CDR1 and CDR2 are LGHNA and YSLEER. The V end was cut by 0 bases, the J end by 6 bases, with 12 bases between. The CDR3 has 15 amino acids.

This clonotype has a count of ten or more. The V gene is TRBV4-1, the J gene TRBJ2-3; 10 bases match TRBD1. The CDR3 sequence is 17 residues long. Germline V gives CDR1 MGHRA, CDR2 YSYEKL. With V trimmed by 4 bases and J by 4 bases, 11 bases remained unmatched. The CDR3, as DNA: TGCGCCAGCAGCCCACCGACCGGGACAGGGGAATCAGATACGCAGTATTTT. Translation gives CASSPPTGTGESDTQYF.

As regards this clonotype: A clone one base away is much larger, so this may be a read error. The chain couples TRBV20-1 to TRBJ2-1; perhaps TRBD2 as D (7 bases). The better agreement between TRBJ2-7 and the DNA end casts doubt on the J call. This CDR3 is 12 amino acids long. Germline loops: CDR1 DFQATT, CDR2 SNEGSKA (reference sequence). The chain's CDR3 is CSAGRGDNEQYF. The CDR3 DNA follows: TGCAGTGCCGGTCGGGGGGACAATGAGCAGTACTTC.

The chain recombines TRBV15 with TRBJ2-1; 7 bases line up with TRBD1. Germline CDR1 and CDR2: LNHNV and YYDKDF (reference sequence). Trimming at V came to 1 base and at J to 3 bases, leaving 3 bases not matched to a gene. The CDR3 extends over 15 amino acids. The CDR3 DNA sequence: TGTGCCACCAGCAGAGTGGGACAGCACTACAATGAGCAGTTCTTC. It specifies CATSRVGQHYNEQFF.

This clonotype has at least ten counts. The CDR3 DNA reads TGCAGTGCCGGCGGGGACAGGTTCGGGCTTAATTGGGCCGTCGAGCAGTACTTC. Protein: CSAGGDRFGLNWAVEQYF. The V and J genes are TRBV20-1 and TRBJ2-7; 8 bases line up with TRBD1. This CDR3 spans 18 amino acids. CDR1 and CDR2 (germline): DFQATT, SNEGSKA (reference sequence). The trim removed 6 bases at V and 6 bases at J, leaving 25 bases unmatched.

The chain joins TRBV4-1 to TRBJ2-4; D ambiguous. The J call may be mistaken, given a closer DNA end match to TRBJ2-7. The CDR3 runs 17 residues. Germline V CDR1 and CDR2: MGHRA, YSYEKL. This CDR3 is CASSQEIRTKGFHEQYF. The CDR3 bases are TGCGCCAGCAGCCAAGAAATAAGGACGAAAGGGTTCCACGAGCAGTACTTC.

This clonotype was seen many times. This sequence may be a read error, since a much larger clone differs from it by one base. The chain carries TRBV25-1 and TRBJ2-7; the D gene is possibly TRBD2 (6 bases). Trimming removed 6 bases at V and 3 bases at J, with 12 bases between. The germline V gene has CDR1 MGHDK and CDR2 SYGVNS. This CDR3 has 13 amino acids. CDR3 in amino acids: CASRATRYYEQYF. CDR3 in DNA: TGTGCCAGCAGGGCGACTAGATACTACGAGCAGTACTTC.

This clonotype was detected a few times. This chain joins TRBV5-6 and TRBJ2-1, with 7 bases lining up with TRBD2. The V gene end was trimmed by 3 bases and the J gene end by 7 bases; junction bases not matched to a gene: 7. The germline CDR1 and CDR2 sequences are SGHDT and YYEEEE. The CDR3 covers 14 residues. Here the CDR3 reads CASSSGGPQNEQFF. As DNA, the CDR3 is TGTGCCAGCAGCTCGGGGGGACCTCAGAATGAGCAGTTCTTC.

The chain links TRBV30 to TRBJ1-2, with D possibly matching TRBD1 (6 bases). The germline V and J ends were trimmed by 2 bases and 2 bases, with 12 bases remaining between them. Germline-derived CDR1 and CDR2 are GTSNPN and SVGIG (reference sequence). CDR3 length: 14 amino acids. The chain's CDR3 is CAWSMGARNYGYTF. The CDR3 region has the DNA TGTGCCTGGAGTATGGGGGCCAGAAACTATGGCTACACCTTC.

In this sample, this clonotype turned up a few times. The chain employs TRBV28 and TRBJ2-3; no firm D call. Germline V gene data show CDR1 as MDHEN and CDR2 as SYDVKM. V gave up 2 bases and J gave up 1 base, with 7 bases separating them. The CDR3 contains 14 residues. CDR3 nucleotides: TGTGCCAGCAGTTTAGCGTTAGGCACAGATACGCAGTATTTT. Protein sequence: CASSLALGTDTQYF.

This sequence joins TRBV2 and TRBJ1-1; tentatively, D is TRBD1 (5 bases). Trimming took off 5 bases at V and 1 base at J, with 11 bases between the two ends. CDR1 and CDR2 (germline): SNHLY, FYNNEI. The CDR3 is 14 residues long. CDR3 coding DNA: TGTGCCAGCAGTATTCGGGGACGGAACACTGAAGCTTTCTTT. It codes for CASSIRGRNTEAFF. The whole variable domain, filled in from reference TRBV2 and TRBJ1-1, reads EPEVTQTPSHQVTQMGQEVILRCVPISNHLYFYWYRQILGQKVEFLVSFYNNEISEKSEIFDDQFSVERPDGSNFTLKIRSTKLEDSAMYFCASSIRGRNTEAFFGQGTRLTVV.

This chain joins TRBV11-1 and TRBJ1-2; 8 bases align to TRBD1. V shed 7 bases and J 4 bases; nucleotides not matched to a gene: 11. CDR3 length: 15 amino acids. Germline loops: CDR1 SGHAT, CDR2 FQDESV (reference sequence). This CDR3 reads CASTTSSGTGYGYTF. In DNA, the CDR3 is TGTGCCAGCACCACCTCGTCCGGGACAGGCTATGGCTACACCTTC.

This clonotype appeared a few times. The chain carries TRBV25-1 and TRBJ2-1; 13 bases agree with TRBD2. This CDR3 contains 16 residues. The germline V gene has CDR1 MGHDK and CDR2 SYGVNS. With V trimmed by 1 base and J by 5 bases, 2 bases remained unmatched. The CDR3 loop reads CASSEWGTSGNNEQFF. CDR3 coding DNA: TGTGCCAGCAGTGAATGGGGGACTAGCGGGAACAATGAGCAGTTCTTC.

This clonotype was detected a few times. The rearrangement joins TRBV4-3 to TRBJ1-1; D is possibly TRBD1 (6 bases). Trimming took off 0 bases at V and 3 bases at J, with 11 bases between the two ends. CDR3 length: 15 amino acids. The germline gives CDR1 LGHNA, CDR2 YSLEER. CDR3 in amino acids: CASSQEGQFDTEAFF. The CDR3 DNA follows: TGCGCCAGCAGCCAAGAGGGACAATTCGACACTGAAGCTTTCTTT.

This clonotype was picked up a small number of times. This chain links TRBV7-9 with TRBJ2-5, with 7 nucleotides matching TRBD1. The J call may be in error: the DNA end matches TRBJ2-7 better. This CDR3 is built from 18 residues. Germline lookup yields CDR1 SEHNR and CDR2 FQNEAQ (reference sequence). The CDR3 spells CASSLAEERRQGINEQYF. In nucleotides, the CDR3 is TGTGCCAGCAGCTTAGCCGAGGAAAGAAGACAGGGTATCAACGAGCAGTACTTC.

In its sample, this clonotype was seen a few times. The CDR3 nucleotides read TGCGCCAGCAGCCAAGAAGTGACTGCTGAAGCTTTCTTT. Its protein product is CASSQEVTAEAFF. This chain joins TRBV4-3 and TRBJ1-1; D gene unclear. The CDR3 is 13 residues long. The V end was cut by 0 bases, the J end by 6 bases, with 8 bases between. The germline CDR1 and CDR2 sequences are LGHNA and YSLEER.